Below are 12 T cell receptor beta chains sequenced from a single sample in a study of cytomegalovirus exposure and HLA in healthy donors (dated by TCRdb to about 2017). The method behind the library was the immunoSEQ multiplex PCR assay. For the multiplex PCR, a mixture combining 60 forward primers for TCR Vbeta segments and 13 reverse primers for TCR Jbeta segments was used. TCRdb stores this immuneACCESS table with in-frame sequences only. Part of the clones is absent; in the studies checked, under half of the shortfall reflects unresolved V genes, and no reason is known for the rest. The sample records around 190,000 clones, about 77% of which are singletons. Together, the top ten hold about 2.8% of the sample. The sequenced sample consisted of PBMCs. These receptors all come from a woman aged 25 to 39 in good health and CMV-seronegative.

The CDR3 DNA is TGTGCCAGCTCACCACTTACGGCGAGGGAGACCCAGTACTTC. Encoded protein: CASSPLTARETQYF. The chain couples TRBV18 to TRBJ2-5, with D unresolved. Trimming took 1 base from V and 5 from J, leaving 11 bases between them. The CDR3 is 14 residues long. The germline V gene has CDR1 KGHSH and CDR2 LQKENI.

This clone has more than one count but fewer than ten. CDR3 amino acids: CASRTGYSTEAFF. CDR3 DNA sequence: TGTGCCAGCAGGACAGGGTATAGCACTGAAGCTTTCTTT. The rearrangement uses TRBV28 and TRBJ1-1; the match to TRBD1 covers 7 bases. CDR1 is MDHEN, CDR2 SYDVKM, per germline. This CDR3 region has 13 residues. With 6 bases clipped from V and 4 bases from J, the junction kept 5 bases outside the gene matches.

The gene calls are TRBV5-1 and TRBJ1-3, with 7 bases that match TRBD1. This CDR3 is built from 17 residues. The germline V gene has CDR1 SGHRS and CDR2 YFSETQ. V shed 4 bases and J 0 bases; nucleotides not matched to a gene: 10. In DNA, the CDR3 is TGCGCCAGCAGCGTGACGGGACAGCGCCTCTCTGGAAACACCATATATTTT. It yields the protein CASSVTGQRLSGNTIYF.

The rearrangement links TRBV4-1 to TRBJ1-5, with unresolved D. CDR1 is MGHRA, CDR2 YSYEKL, per germline. This CDR3 is 13 amino acids long. Trimming removed 4 bases at V and 7 bases at J, with 11 bases between. In nucleotides, the CDR3 is TGCGCCAGCAGCCCGCTTCCCGGGCAGCCCCAGCATTTT. Protein: CASSPLPGQPQHF.

A note on this clone: The junction departs from germline at one end; a sequencing error may be responsible. J is TRBJ1-2 and V is TRBV12-5; D is unresolved. Per germline, CDR1 LGHNT and CDR2 FRNRAP. This CDR3 has 12 amino acids. CDR3 coding DNA: TGTGCTAGTGGTTTGGCCGGGGATGGCTACCCCTTC. This translates into CASGLAGDGYPF.

This clone was seen a few times. The chain carries TRBV29-1 and TRBJ1-2, with a weak D call TRBD1 (5 bases). This CDR3 has 12 amino acids. Germline V gene lookup returns CDR1 SQVTM and CDR2 ANQGSEA. The germline V and J ends were trimmed by 3 bases and 1 base, with 6 bases remaining between them. CDR3 region: CSVETVNYGYTF. The CDR3, as DNA: TGCAGCGTTGAGACAGTTAACTATGGCTACACCTTC.

V usage is TRBV29-1 and J usage is TRBJ2-7; 7 bases line up with TRBD2. The length of the CDR3 is 13 residues. CDR1 SQVTM and CDR2 ANQGSEA come from the germline V gene. J was trimmed by 3 bases and V by 4 bases; bases with no gene match: 6. The CDR3 here is CSVGSGGLYEQYF. CDR3 bases: TGCAGCGTTGGGTCGGGGGGTCTCTACGAGCAGTACTTC.

The CDR3 here is CASSLATGEYNEQFF. In DNA form, the CDR3 reads TGTGCCAGCAGCTTGGCTACAGGGGAATACAATGAGCAGTTCTTC. The V call is TRBV5-6, the J call TRBJ2-1; 7 bases align to TRBD1. Germline CDR1 reads SGHDT; CDR2 reads YYEEEE. J was trimmed by 4 bases and V by 0 bases; bases with no gene match: 4. CDR3 length: 15 residues.

The V gene is TRBV4-1, the J gene TRBJ2-3, with a possible D match to TRBD2 (7 bases). V lost 0 bases and J 6 bases, leaving 16 bases between the germline ends. This CDR3 comprises 16 residues. Germline V gene data show CDR1 as MGHRA and CDR2 as YSYEKL. The CDR3 sequence is CASSQELGAGGDTQYF. The DNA of the CDR3 is TGCGCCAGCAGCCAAGAATTGGGGGCCGGGGGGGATACGCAGTATTTT.

The chain carries TRBV28 and TRBJ1-4, with 7 positions matching TRBD1. The CDR3 has 17 amino acids. V gave up 6 bases and J gave up 4 bases; unmatched junction bases: 14. Germline loops: CDR1 MDHEN, CDR2 SYDVKM. The CDR3 sequence: CASSLVPDRADNEKLFF. The CDR3 region has the DNA TGTGCCAGCAGCCTCGTCCCTGACAGGGCAGATAATGAAAAACTGTTTTTT.

The chain is built from TRBV2 and TRBJ1-2; a possible D gene is TRBD1 (5 bases). Trimming shortened V by 6 bases and J by 7 bases, and 9 bases separated the two germline ends. This CDR3 is 11 amino acids long. CDR1 and CDR2 (germline): SNHLY, FYNNEI. CDR3: CASSRDSGYTF. CDR3 nucleotide sequence: TGTGCCAGCAGCAGGGACTCTGGCTACACCTTC. The complete variable domain, with remaining parts taken from reference TRBV2 and TRBJ1-2, reads EPEVTQTPSHQVTQMGQEVILRCVPISNHLYFYWYRQILGQKVEFLVSFYNNEISEKSEIFDDQFSVERPDGSNFTLKIRSTKLEDSAMYFCASSRDSGYTFGSGTRLTVV.

The chain combines TRBV2 with TRBJ2-3; 10 nucleotides match TRBD2. The CDR3 has 16 amino acids. Trimming cost V 2 bases and J 5 bases; bases outside gene matches: 7. CDR1 is SNHLY, CDR2 FYNNEI, per germline. CDR3 DNA: TGTGCCAGCAGTGAAATAGCGGGGGGCCTAGAAGATACGCAGTATTTT. As protein: CASSEIAGGLEDTQYF.